The entry that follows covers one TCR beta chain sequence. Its specificity is not known. Measured with immunoSEQ multiplex PCR; TCRdb has only the in-frame clones, and not every one. The table includes almost 90,000 clones, approximately 87% detected once. The data are from a study of OX40 agonist ivuxolimab in advanced cancers. The overall study: Patients took ivuxolimab, an agonistic anti-OX40 (CD134) antibody. Dose-escalation patients were diagnosed with hepatocellular carcinoma, melanoma, renal cell cancer or head and neck cancer. Partial responses occurred in three patients (one hepatocellular carcinoma, two cutaneous melanoma). Study findings and constraints: No determination was made of the antigen specificity of the expanded peripheral T cells.

CDR3 size: 16 residues. The germline V gene encodes CDR1 SGHKS and CDR2 YYEKEE (reference sequence). V was shortened by 1 base and J by 0 bases, with 11 bases between the two germline ends. The TCR comes from an adult with an advanced solid tumor such as melanoma, head and neck, liver or kidney cancer. The chain uses TRBV5-5 and TRBJ1-5; no clear D gene. The sequenced sample was CD4+ or CD8+ T cells sorted from blood, obtained in a trial of the OX40 agonist ivuxolimab. The CDR3, as DNA: TGTGCCAGCAGCTTGACTCGTGGTGATAGCAATCAGCCCCAGCATTTT. The encoded protein is CASSLTRGDSNQPQHF.